These 28 T cell receptor beta chains were all obtained from the same sample, sequenced in a study of T cell responses to AZD1222 COVID-19 vaccine. The protocol was immunoSEQ multiplex PCR, while the TCRdb copy is restricted to in-frame clones and leaves out a portion. The sample comprises 65,000 to 80,000 clones, roughly nine tenths of which are singletons, and about a quarter rests with the top ten. The sample here was peripheral blood, taken on day 0 of AZD1222 vaccination. Receptors originate from an adult in good health.

This sequence joins TRBV23-1 and TRBJ2-5; D gene ambiguous. TRBV23-1 is an ORF; its function is uncertain. The CDR3 totals 13 residues. V lost 2 bases to trimming and J lost 2 bases, with 6 bases between them. As DNA, the CDR3 is TGCGCCAGCAGTCAACGACGGCAAGAGACCCAGTACTTC. Encoded protein: CASSQRRQETQYF.

The rearrangement uses TRBV28 and TRBJ2-4; 10 nucleotides line up with TRBD2. CDR3 length equals 15 residues. With 5 bases clipped from V and 0 bases from J, the junction kept 1 base outside the gene matches. Germline CDR1 reads MDHEN; CDR2 reads SYDVKM. CDR3 loop: CASSLAGVAKNIQYF. DNA for the CDR3: TGTGCCAGCAGTCTAGCGGGAGTAGCCAAAAACATTCAGTACTTC.

J is TRBJ1-3 and V is TRBV5-5; perhaps TRBD1 as D (6 bases). The germline CDR1 and CDR2 sequences are SGHKS and YYEKEE (reference sequence). The V and J ends lost 2 bases and 0 bases respectively, with 12 bases between them. CDR3 size: 16 residues. This CDR3 reads CASSLDRPSSGNTIYF. CDR3 DNA sequence: TGTGCCAGCAGCTTAGACAGGCCCTCCTCTGGAAACACCATATATTTT. The full variable domain, completed using reference TRBV5-5 and TRBJ1-3, is DAGVTQSPTHLIKTRGQQVTLRCSPISGHKSVSWYQQVLGQGPQFIFQYYEKEERGRGNFPDRFSARQFPNYSSELNVNALLLGDSALYLCASSLDRPSSGNTIYFGEGSWLTVV.

The rearrangement joins TRBV4-1 to TRBJ2-7; D possibly matches TRBD1 or TRBD2 (6 bases each). Trimming shortened V by 2 bases and J by 3 bases, and 17 bases separated the two germline ends. The CDR3 sequence is 16 residues long. Germline-derived CDR1 and CDR2 are MGHRA and YSYEKL. The CDR3 DNA sequence: TGCGCCAGCAGCCAAAACATGGGGGGCGTGATCTACGAGCAGTACTTC. It encodes CASSQNMGGVIYEQYF.

This chain links TRBV10-3 with TRBJ1-1; D not certain. V was cut by 10 bases and J by 3 bases, with 12 bases left in between. Germline assignment: CDR1 ENHRY and CDR2 SYGVKD. The CDR3 covers 12 residues. The CDR3 loop is CATRKEHTEAFF. DNA for the CDR3: TGTGCCACCCGGAAGGAGCACACTGAAGCTTTCTTT.

CDR3 protein: CASSQDRKTDTQYF. CDR3 nucleotide sequence: TGTGCCAGCAGCCAAGATCGGAAGACAGATACGCAGTATTTT. This sequence joins TRBV14 and TRBJ2-3; D gene unclear. The CDR3 totals 14 residues. The germline V and J ends were trimmed by 0 bases and 3 bases, with 7 bases remaining between them. CDR1 and CDR2 (germline): SGHDN, FVKESK.

The chain links TRBV6-5 to TRBJ1-2; 10 nucleotides align to TRBD1. In germline, CDR1 is MNHEY, CDR2 SVGAGI. The V segment lost 4 bases and the J segment 5 bases; nucleotides outside the gene matches: 7. The CDR3 spans 15 residues. CDR3: CASSFLTGGYYGYTF. In DNA form, the CDR3 reads TGTGCCAGCAGTTTTCTGACAGGGGGCTATTATGGCTACACCTTC.

The chain joins TRBV7-8 to TRBJ2-2; the D is unclear. The germline CDR1 and CDR2 sequences are SGHVS and FQNEAQ. V lost 3 bases, J lost 6 bases, and 8 bases lay in between. The CDR3 has 13 residues. CDR3 nucleotides: TGTGCCAGCAGCTTCTTCTATCCCGGGGAGCTGTTTTTT. This gives the protein CASSFFYPGELFF.

The chain combines TRBV28 with TRBJ1-2; no reliable D call. The CDR3 sequence is 13 residues long. CDR1 is MDHEN, CDR2 SYDVKM, per germline. V was cut by 3 bases and J by 1 base, with 6 bases left in between. CDR3 coding DNA: TGTGCCAGCAGTTTCGTGTTTAACTATGGCTACACCTTC. Encoded protein: CASSFVFNYGYTF.

The chain is built from TRBV5-5 and TRBJ1-5; D unresolved. V lost 0 bases and J 11 bases, leaving 15 bases between the germline ends. Germline assignment: CDR1 SGHKS and CDR2 YYEKEE (reference sequence). The length of the CDR3 is 14 residues. The CDR3 sequence is CASSLASSGVSQHF. Here the CDR3 DNA reads TGTGCCAGCAGCTTGGCCTCGTCAGGTGTGTCCCAGCATTTT.

The chain links TRBV4-1 to TRBJ1-5; D not resolved. This CDR3 region has 15 residues. The germline V and J ends were trimmed by 0 bases and 7 bases, with 13 bases remaining between them. Germline CDR1 and CDR2: MGHRA and YSYEKL. CDR3 DNA: TGCGCCAGCAGCCAAGACCTCTCAGCGGGGCAGCCCCAGCATTTT. Its protein product is CASSQDLSAGQPQHF.

V usage is TRBV18 and J usage is TRBJ2-7; the D is unclear. The germline CDR1 and CDR2 sequences are KGHSH and LQKENI. CDR3 size: 13 residues. Trimming cost V 3 bases and J 7 bases, with 13 bases left between them. The CDR3 sequence: CASSPSQVEEQYF. CDR3 nucleotide sequence: TGTGCCAGCTCACCGTCCCAGGTGGAAGAGCAGTACTTC.

The chain joins TRBV5-1 to TRBJ2-7, with D tentatively TRBD1 or TRBD2 (5 bases each). The CDR3 length is 15 residues. The ends were cut back, 1 base at V and 2 bases at J, with 13 bases in the middle. Per the germline V gene, CDR1 is SGHRS and CDR2 is YFSETQ. The CDR3 loop reads CASSLRGGPPYEQYF. In DNA form, the CDR3 reads TGCGCCAGCAGCTTGAGGGGCGGGCCCCCCTACGAGCAGTACTTC.

The chain links TRBV30 to TRBJ1-1; the D gene is possibly TRBD1 (5 bases). The CDR3 spans 15 residues. With 3 bases removed from V and 2 bases from J, the gap between germline ends came to 16 bases. Germline V gives CDR1 GTSNPN, CDR2 SVGIG (reference sequence). The CDR3 DNA sequence: TGTGCCTGGAGGGGGGGTGAGGCACACAACACTGAAGCTTTCTTT. It is translated as CAWRGGEAHNTEAFF.

This clone was detected only once. A junction boundary mismatches the germline segment, possibly from a read error. V gene TRBV6-1 combines with J gene TRBJ2-5; D ambiguous. Germline V gene lookup returns CDR1 MNHNS and CDR2 SASEGT. The CDR3 consists of 12 residues. As DNA, the CDR3 is TGTGCCAGCTGTGAAGGTCGAGAGACCCAGTACTTC. Amino acid sequence: CASCEGRETQYF.

This clone was seen a handful of times. The genes are TRBV7-9 and TRBJ1-5; D is possibly TRBD1 (5 bases). Germline V gives CDR1 SEHNR, CDR2 FQNEAQ (reference sequence). The CDR3 sequence is 16 residues long. V was pared by 1 base and J by 2 bases, with 12 bases between. CDR3 residues: CASSLVGGRGNQPQHF. The CDR3 DNA follows: TGTGCCAGCAGCTTAGTCGGGGGTCGGGGCAATCAGCCCCAGCATTTT.

The sample holds one count of this clone. The J gene is TRBJ2-7, the V gene TRBV5-4; D might be TRBD1 (5 bases). The V end lost 0 bases, the J end lost 3 bases, and 10 bases lay between the germline ends. Germline V gives CDR1 SGHNT, CDR2 YYREEE (reference sequence). The CDR3 covers 14 residues. CDR3 residues: CASSLAGRVYEQYF. CDR3 DNA: TGTGCCAGCAGCTTGGCAGGCAGGGTCTACGAGCAGTACTTC.

The rearrangement joins TRBV7-2 to TRBJ2-5; D may match TRBD1 or TRBD2 (5 bases each). Trimming took 0 bases from V and 5 from J, leaving 10 bases between them. From germline, CDR1 is SGHTA and CDR2 FQGNSA. This CDR3 spans 14 amino acids. The CDR3, as DNA: TGTGCCAGCAGCTTAGCCGGGACGGGTGAGACCCAGTACTTC. Protein sequence: CASSLAGTGETQYF.

Concerning this clone: The sample contains more than one DNA sequence encoding this CDR3. The chain couples TRBV27 to TRBJ2-1; unclear D gene. The CDR3 runs 13 residues. Germline values: CDR1 MNHEY, CDR2 SMNVEV (reference sequence). Between the trimmed V and J ends, which lost 3 bases and 4 bases, there was a span of 7 bases. CDR3 coding DNA: TGTGCCAGCAGTTTGGCCGGATACAATGAGCAGTTCTTC. This encodes CASSLAGYNEQFF.

The chain has TRBV12-3 or TRBV12-4 and TRBJ1-4; D not certain. The CDR3 loop spans 12 amino acids. V lost 2 bases and J 4 bases, leaving 2 bases between the germline ends. The CDR3 coding sequence is TGTGCCAGCAGTTTAAGTAATGAAAAACTGTTTTTT. Translated, it gives CASSLSNEKLFF.

The gene calls are TRBV5-1 and TRBJ1-2; 7 bases map to TRBD1. This CDR3 contains 14 residues. Trimming cost V 3 bases and J 4 bases; bases outside gene matches: 6. Germline CDR1 reads SGHRS; CDR2 reads YFSETQ. DNA for the CDR3: TGCGCCAGCAGCTCGCAGGGGGTCGGCTATGGCTACACCTTC. This encodes CASSSQGVGYGYTF.

The CDR3 DNA is TGTGCCAGTAGTCCGCAGGGGCTTCCCTACGAGCAGTACTTC. This sequence encodes CASSPQGLPYEQYF. The chain combines TRBV19 with TRBJ2-7; a possible D gene is TRBD1 (6 bases). Germline V CDR1 and CDR2: LNHDA, SQIVND (reference sequence). The ends were cut back, 5 bases at V and 2 bases at J, with 13 bases in the middle. The CDR3 spans 14 residues.

This clone showed up just a few times. The gene calls are TRBV5-1 and TRBJ2-7; D not certain. The V end was cut by 4 bases, the J end by 6 bases, with 11 bases between. The length of the CDR3 is 12 residues. Germline V gene sequence: CDR1 SGHRS, CDR2 YFSETQ. The CDR3 DNA sequence: TGCGCCAGCAGCCCAGTCCCCGGCGAGCAGTACTTC. Translation gives CASSPVPGEQYF.

This clone was picked up a small number of times. CDR3 sequence (DNA): TGTGCCAGTAGTATAAACTTTCGGAACACTGAAGCTTTCTTT. Translated, it gives CASSINFRNTEAFF. This sequence joins TRBV19 and TRBJ1-1; no reliable D call. Per germline, CDR1 LNHDA and CDR2 SQIVND (reference sequence). The CDR3 extends over 14 amino acids. Between the trimmed V and J ends, which lost 2 bases and 1 base, there was a span of 8 bases.

The chain carries TRBV10-2 and TRBJ2-1, with D perhaps assigned TRBD1 or TRBD2 (5 bases each). Germline V gene sequence: CDR1 WSHSY, CDR2 SAAADI. Trimming shortened V by 7 bases and J by 4 bases, and 14 bases separated the two germline ends. The CDR3 extends over 14 amino acids. This chain's CDR3 is CASISGTGYNEQFF. CDR3 in DNA: TGCGCCAGCATCTCCGGGACGGGATACAATGAGCAGTTCTTC.

The rearrangement joins TRBV19 to TRBJ2-1; D possibly corresponds to TRBD2 (6 bases). This CDR3 has 13 residues. CDR1 LNHDA and CDR2 SQIVND come from the germline V gene (reference sequence). Trimming pared 3 bases from V and 6 bases from J, leaving 9 bases between. CDR3 in DNA: TGTGCCAGTAGTATGGCTAGCGTCAATGAGCAGTTCTTC. The encoded protein is CASSMASVNEQFF. The whole variable domain, filled in from reference TRBV19 and TRBJ2-1, reads DGGITQSPKYLFRKEGQNVTLSCEQNLNHDAMYWYRQDPGQGLRLIYYSQIVNDFQKGDIAEGYSVSREKKESFPLTVTSAQKNPTAFYLCASSMASVNEQFFGPGTRLTVL.

The V call is TRBV21-1, the J call TRBJ1-5. TRBV21-1 is marked as a pseudogene. The CDR3 is 16 residues long. The CDR3 sequence is CASSKGWDPTDQPQHF. The CDR3 coding sequence is TGTGCCAGCAGCAAAGGGTGGGATCCCACAGATCAGCCCCAGCATTTT.

CDR3 protein: CASSLIRSNMNTEAFF. For the CDR3, the DNA is TGTGCCAGCAGCCTCATAAGGAGTAACATGAACACTGAAGCTTTCTTT. This chain uses TRBV21-1 with TRBJ1-1. TRBV21-1 is annotated as a pseudogene. The CDR3 is 16 residues long.